This TCR beta chain originates from a study of CD8+ T cells in alopecia areata. Notes on the study in general: Tofacitinib delivered significant drops in scalp clonality and in expanded CD8+ clones among the top 100.

Notes on this clone: The antigen is not known.

CDR1 is SGHTA, CDR2 FQGNSA, per germline. This CDR3 spans 14 amino acids. V trimming: 5 bases; J trimming: 2 bases; junction bases outside the gene matches: 4. Documented treatment: oral pan-JAK inhibitor, 5-10 mg twice daily. Extracted RNA was reverse transcribed, and the resulting cDNA served as sequencing template. TCRdb's copy holds only in-frame clones and misses some; the assay was immunoSEQ multiplex PCR. This sample has 150,000 to 200,000 clones; more than 45% occur once, and the top ten carry more than 5.5%. The input for sequencing was CD4+ T cells sorted from blood, taken at week 24, from a patient treated with tofacitinib. The chain links TRBV7-2 to TRBJ2-3; 7 bases are a match to TRBD1. The sequence was obtained from a human donor with alopecia areata. CDR3 DNA: TGTGCCAGCAGCGTGGACAGGATCACAGATACGCAGTATTTT. It codes for CASSVDRITDTQYF.